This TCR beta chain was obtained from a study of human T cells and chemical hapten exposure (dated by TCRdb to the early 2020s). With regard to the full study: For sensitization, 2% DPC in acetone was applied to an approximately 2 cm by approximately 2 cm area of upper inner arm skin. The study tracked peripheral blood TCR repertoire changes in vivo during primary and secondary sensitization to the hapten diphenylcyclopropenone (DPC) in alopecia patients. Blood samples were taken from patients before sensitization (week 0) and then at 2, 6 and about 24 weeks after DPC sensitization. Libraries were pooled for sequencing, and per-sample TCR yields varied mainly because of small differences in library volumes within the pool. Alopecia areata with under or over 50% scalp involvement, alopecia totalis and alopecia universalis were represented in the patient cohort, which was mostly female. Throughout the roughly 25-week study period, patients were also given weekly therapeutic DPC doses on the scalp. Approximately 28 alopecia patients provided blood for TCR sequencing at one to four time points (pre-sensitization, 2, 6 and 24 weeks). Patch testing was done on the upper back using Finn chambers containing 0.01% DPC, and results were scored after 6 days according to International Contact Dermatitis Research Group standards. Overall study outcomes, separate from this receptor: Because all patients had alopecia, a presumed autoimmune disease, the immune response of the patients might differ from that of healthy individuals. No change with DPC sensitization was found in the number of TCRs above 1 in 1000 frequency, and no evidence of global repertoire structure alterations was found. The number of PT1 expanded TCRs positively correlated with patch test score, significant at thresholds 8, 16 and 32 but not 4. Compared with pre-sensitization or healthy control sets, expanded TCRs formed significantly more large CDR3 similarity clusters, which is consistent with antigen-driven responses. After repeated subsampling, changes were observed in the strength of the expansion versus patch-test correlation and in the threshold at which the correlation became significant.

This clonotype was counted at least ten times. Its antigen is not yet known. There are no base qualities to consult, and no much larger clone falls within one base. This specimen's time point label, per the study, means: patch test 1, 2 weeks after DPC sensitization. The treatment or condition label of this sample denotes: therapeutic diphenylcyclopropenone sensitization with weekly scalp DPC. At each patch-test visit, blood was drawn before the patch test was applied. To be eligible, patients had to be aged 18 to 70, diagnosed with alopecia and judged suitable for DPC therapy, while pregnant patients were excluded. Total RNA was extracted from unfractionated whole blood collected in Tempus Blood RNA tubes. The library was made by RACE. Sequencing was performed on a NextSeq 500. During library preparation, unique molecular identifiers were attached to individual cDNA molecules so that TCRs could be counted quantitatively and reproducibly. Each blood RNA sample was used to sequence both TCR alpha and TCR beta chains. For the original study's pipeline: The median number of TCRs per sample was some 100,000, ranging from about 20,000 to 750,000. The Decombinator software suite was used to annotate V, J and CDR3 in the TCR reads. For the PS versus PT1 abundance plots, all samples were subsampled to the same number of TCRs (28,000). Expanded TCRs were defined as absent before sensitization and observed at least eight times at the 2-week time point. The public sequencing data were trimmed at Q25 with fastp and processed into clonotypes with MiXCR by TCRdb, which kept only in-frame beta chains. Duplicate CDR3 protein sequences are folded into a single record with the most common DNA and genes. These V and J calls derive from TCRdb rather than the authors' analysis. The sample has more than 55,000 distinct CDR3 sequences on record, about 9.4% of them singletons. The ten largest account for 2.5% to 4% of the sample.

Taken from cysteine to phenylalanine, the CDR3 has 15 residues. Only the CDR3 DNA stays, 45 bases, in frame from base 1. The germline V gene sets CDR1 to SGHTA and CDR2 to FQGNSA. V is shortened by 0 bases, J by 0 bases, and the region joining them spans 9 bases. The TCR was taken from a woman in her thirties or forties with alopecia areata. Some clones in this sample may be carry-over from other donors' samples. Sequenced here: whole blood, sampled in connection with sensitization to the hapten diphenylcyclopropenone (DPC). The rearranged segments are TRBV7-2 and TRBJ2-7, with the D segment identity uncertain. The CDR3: CASSLAQVTSYEQYF. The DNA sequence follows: TGTGCCAGCAGCTTAGCGCAGGTGACCTCCTACGAGCAGTACTTC.